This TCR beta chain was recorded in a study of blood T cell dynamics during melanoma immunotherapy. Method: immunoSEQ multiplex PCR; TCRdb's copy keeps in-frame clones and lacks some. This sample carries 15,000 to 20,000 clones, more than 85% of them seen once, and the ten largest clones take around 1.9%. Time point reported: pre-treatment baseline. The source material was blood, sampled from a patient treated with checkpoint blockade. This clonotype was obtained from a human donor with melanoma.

CDR3 loop: CASSSATTGNQPQHF. For the CDR3, the DNA is TGTGCCAGCAGCTCTGCAACGACAGGCAATCAGCCCCAGCATTTT. The chain combines TRBV7-2 with TRBJ1-5; weak D call: TRBD1 (5 bases). V was shortened by 4 bases and J by 2 bases, with 12 bases between the two germline ends. The germline V gene has CDR1 SGHTA and CDR2 FQGNSA. The CDR3 covers 15 residues.